The 5 T cell receptor beta chains reported below all come from one sample, sequenced in a study of T cell responses to AZD1222 COVID-19 vaccine (TCRdb year 2021). Read against the paper, the sample's time point label means: baseline before first vaccination. The treatment or condition label corresponds to: meningococcal conjugate vaccine given as trial control. Receptor amplification or capture employed the immunoSEQ multiplex PCR assay. TCRdb holds this immuneACCESS table with in-frame rearrangements only. Some clones are missing; in checked studies, unresolved V genes explain under half, and the rest has no known cause. For this sample the table gives about 220,000 clones, of which 85% to 95% were detected only once. The ten top clones hold approximately 1% of the sample. The sample here was peripheral blood, taken on day 0 of MenACWY control vaccination. These receptors were obtained from an adult in good health.

In its sample, this clone was seen once. Its ends do not fully match the called genes, so a read error is possible. This chain joins TRBV3-1 (or the pseudogene TRBV3-2) and TRBJ2-2, with 15 nucleotides matching TRBD2. This CDR3 has 19 residues. Germline assignment: CDR1 LGHDT and CDR2 YNNKEL (reference sequence). The CDR3 loop is CARSPGGLAGGQNTGELFF. CDR3 DNA: TGTGCCCGCAGCCCGGGGGGACTAGCGGGGGGCCAGAACACCGGGGAGCTGTTTTTT.

J is TRBJ2-1 and V is TRBV11-1, with 14 bases identical to TRBD2. V lost 5 bases, J lost 4 bases, and 4 bases stayed unmatched. This CDR3 contains 16 residues. Per the germline V gene, CDR1 is SGHAT and CDR2 is FQDESV (reference sequence). The CDR3: CASSDGLAGGYNEQFF. Here the CDR3 DNA reads TGTGCCAGCAGCGATGGACTAGCGGGGGGTTACAATGAGCAGTTCTTC.

Comments on this clone: Within the sample, other DNA sequences also encode this same CDR3. This chain connects TRBV5-1 to TRBJ1-6; D call uncertain. Germline V gives CDR1 SGHRS, CDR2 YFSETQ. CDR3 length equals 13 residues. Trimming left V 2 bases short and J 7 bases short, with 7 bases between. The chain's CDR3 is CASSLGGNSPLHF. The CDR3 nucleotides are TGCGCCAGCAGCTTAGGCGGGAATTCACCCCTCCACTTT.

The rearrangement uses TRBV30 and TRBJ2-7; 14 bases line up with TRBD2. V dropped 0 bases and J dropped 6; count of bases not matched to a gene: 10. Germline CDR1 is GTSNPN and CDR2 is SVGIG (reference sequence). The CDR3 covers 17 residues. DNA of the CDR3: TGTGCCTGGAGTGTACGTCAGGGACTAGCGGGGGAGGGCGAGCAGTACTTC. It is translated as CAWSVRQGLAGEGEQYF.

There are a few counts of this clone. The genes are TRBV28 and TRBJ1-5, with TRBD1 identical over 8 bases. V gave up 5 bases and J gave up 3 bases; unmatched junction bases: 9. The CDR3 has 16 residues. Germline V gene sequence: CDR1 MDHEN, CDR2 SYDVKM. The CDR3 reads CASSLGAGGLNQPQHF. The DNA of the CDR3 is TGTGCCAGCAGTCTGGGGGCAGGGGGCCTCAATCAGCCCCAGCATTTT.